This T cell receptor beta chain was captured in a study of radiotherapy plus CTLA-4 blockade in lung cancer. Overall study findings and caveats: Among reported predictors of response, early blood T cell clone dynamics with interferon-beta performed best.

It was focal radiation plus CTLA-4 blockade with ipilimumab that patients with chemo-refractory metastatic non-small-cell lung cancer received. On this clone itself: Its cognate antigen is unknown.

Generated by immunoSEQ multiplex PCR, the TCRdb table keeps only in-frame clones and is missing some. The sample lists just over 60,000 clones, about 72% occurring once. Sequencing was performed on peripheral blood, taken from a patient treated with radiotherapy plus ipilimumab. The clonotype originates from a human donor with non-small cell lung cancer who had a complete response to radiotherapy plus ipilimumab.

The CDR3 region is CASSLRSDRGLGGTDTQYF. CDR3 bases: TGTGCCAGCAGCCTTAGATCGGACAGGGGCTTAGGAGGGACAGATACGCAGTATTTT. This chain links TRBV11-2 with TRBJ2-3; 9 bases align to TRBD1. Looked up from germline, CDR1 is SGHAT and CDR2 is FQNNGV. With V trimmed by 5 bases and J by 3 bases, 18 bases remained unmatched. This CDR3 is built from 19 residues. Together with reference TRBV11-2 and TRBJ2-3, the CDR3 gives the full variable domain: EAGVAQSPRYKIIEKRQSVAFWCNPISGHATLYWYQQILGQGPKLLIQFQNNGVVDDSQLPKDRFSAERLKGVDSTLKIQPAKLEDSAVYLCASSLRSDRGLGGTDTQYFGPGTRLTVL.